This entry lists 2 T cell receptor beta chains sequenced from one sample in a study of post-analysis software for immune sequencing data. Study outcomes and limitations: TRBV5-6, TRBV5-1 and TRBV20-1 belonged to a set of roughly five TRBV segments that were more frequent in patients than controls.

No antigen has been assigned to these receptors. Tagging with unique molecular identifiers was a feature of the TCR beta cDNA libraries. TCRdb processed the PCR reads anew with MiXCR; each CDR3 protein has one entry. The sample comprises about 540,000 distinct CDR3 sequences, 34% of which are singletons, and around 6.1% rests with the top ten. Sample: blood. The receptors were gathered from a girl younger than 18 with multiple sclerosis.

The CDR3 sequence: CASSPGRDETQYF. In nucleotides, the CDR3 is TGTGCCAGCAGCCCGGGGAGGGATGAGACCCAGTACTTC. This chain links TRBV11-2 with TRBJ2-5; 7 positions match TRBD2. This CDR3 has 13 residues. Trimming cost V 5 bases and J 5 bases; bases outside gene matches: 5. CDR1 is SGHAT, CDR2 FQNNGV, per germline.

The chain combines TRBV6-6 with TRBJ2-5, with 7 bases that match TRBD1. CDR1 is MNHNY, CDR2 SVGAGI, per germline (reference sequence). V dropped 6 bases and J dropped 2; count of bases not matched to a gene: 9. The CDR3 length is 15 residues. CDR3: CASRGARQGQETQYF. The CDR3 coding sequence is TGTGCCAGCAGGGGAGCCCGACAGGGACAAGAGACCCAGTACTTC.